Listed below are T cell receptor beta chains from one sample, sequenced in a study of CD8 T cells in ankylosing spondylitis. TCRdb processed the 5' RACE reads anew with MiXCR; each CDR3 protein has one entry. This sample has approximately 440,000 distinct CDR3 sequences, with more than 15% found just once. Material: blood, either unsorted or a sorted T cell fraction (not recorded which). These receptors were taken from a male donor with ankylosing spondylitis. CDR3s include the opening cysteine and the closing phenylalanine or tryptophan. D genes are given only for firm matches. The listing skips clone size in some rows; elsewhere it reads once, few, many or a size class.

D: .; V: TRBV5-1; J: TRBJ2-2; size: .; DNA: TGCGCCAGCAGCTTGGTGTCTCGGGTTCCGGGGGAGCTGTTTTTT; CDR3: CASSLVSRVPGELFF
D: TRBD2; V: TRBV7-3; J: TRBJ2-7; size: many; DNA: TGTGCCAGCAGCTTATACCCCTTAACTAGCGGGAGTGTGTACGAGCAGTACTTC; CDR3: CASSLYPLTSGSVYEQYF
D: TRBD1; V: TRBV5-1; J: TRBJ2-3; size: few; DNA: TGCGCCAGCAGTCTACAGGGGAAGAGTTCAGATACGCAGTATTTT; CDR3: CASSLQGKSSDTQYF
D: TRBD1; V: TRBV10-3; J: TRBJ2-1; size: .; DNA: TGTGCCATCAGTCCGGGACAGGAGTACAATGAGCAGTTCTTC; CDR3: CAISPGQEYNEQFF
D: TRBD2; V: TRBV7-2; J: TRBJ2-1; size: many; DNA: TGTGCCAGCAGCTTGGCTAGCGGGAGCTCCTACAATGAGCAGTTCTTC; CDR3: CASSLASGSSYNEQFF
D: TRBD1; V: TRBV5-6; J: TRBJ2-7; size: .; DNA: TGTGCCAGCAGCCCCGCGACAGGGTTCGTCAACGAGCAGTACTTC; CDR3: CASSPATGFVNEQYF
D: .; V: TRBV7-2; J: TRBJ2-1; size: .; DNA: TGTGCCAGCAGCTTAGCGGGTCGAAGGGATGAGCAGTTCTTC; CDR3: CASSLAGRRDEQFF
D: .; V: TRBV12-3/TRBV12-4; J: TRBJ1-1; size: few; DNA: TGTGCCAGCAGTTTAGAAGGGGGTCGGACTGAAGCTTTCTTT; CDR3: CASSLEGGRTEAFF
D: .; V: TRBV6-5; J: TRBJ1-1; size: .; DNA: TGTGCCAGCAGTTACTCGACCAGGCAGTTGAACACTGAAGCTTTCTTT; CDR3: CASSYSTRQLNTEAFF
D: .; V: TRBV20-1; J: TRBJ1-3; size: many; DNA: TGCAGTGCTAGGCTTACAGTCTCTGGAAACACCATATATTTT; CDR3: CSARLTVSGNTIYF
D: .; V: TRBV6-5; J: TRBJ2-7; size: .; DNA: TGTGCCAGCAAACACAGGCCCGGCGAGCAGTACTTC; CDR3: CASKHRPGEQYF
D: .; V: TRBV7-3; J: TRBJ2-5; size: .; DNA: TGTGCCAGCAGCACGGACAGCCAAGAGACCCAGTACTTC; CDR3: CASSTDSQETQYF
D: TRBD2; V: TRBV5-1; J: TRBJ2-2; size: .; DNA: TGCGCCAGCAGCTTGAATATAGCGGGAGCCGGGGAGCTGTTTTTT; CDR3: CASSLNIAGAGELFF
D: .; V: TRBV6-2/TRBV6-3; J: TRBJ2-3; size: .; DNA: TGTGCCAGCACCGACTCCCGGGATACGCAGTATTTT; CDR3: CASTDSRDTQYF
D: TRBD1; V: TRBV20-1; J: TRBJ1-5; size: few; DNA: TGCAGTGCTAGACAACCCGGGACAGGAAATCAGCCCCAGCATTTT; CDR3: CSARQPGTGNQPQHF
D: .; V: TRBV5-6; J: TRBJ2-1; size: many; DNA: TGTGCCAGCAGCCCGCAGGGTGGCGAGCAGTTCTTC; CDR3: CASSPQGGEQFF
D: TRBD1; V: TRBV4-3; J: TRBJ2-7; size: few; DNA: TGCGCCACCCGCCACGTAACACAGGGGGCGGACGAGCAGTACTTC; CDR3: CATRHVTQGADEQYF
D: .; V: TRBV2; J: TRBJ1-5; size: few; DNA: TGTGCCAGCACGGGGATGGGAGGTGGCAATCAGCCCCAGCATTTT; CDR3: CASTGMGGGNQPQHF
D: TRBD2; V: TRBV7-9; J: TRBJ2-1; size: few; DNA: TGTGCCAGCAGCCTGACTAGCGGGAGGGATGAGCAGTTCTTC; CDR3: CASSLTSGRDEQFF
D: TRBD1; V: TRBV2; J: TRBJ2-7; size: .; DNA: TGTGCCAGCAGTGATCGGGACAGCTCCTACGAGCAGTACTTC; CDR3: CASSDRDSSYEQYF
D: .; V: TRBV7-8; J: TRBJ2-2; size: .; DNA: TGTGCCAGCAGCTTAATTATGACCAGAAAGCTCACCGGGGAGCTGTTTTTT; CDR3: CASSLIMTRKLTGELFF
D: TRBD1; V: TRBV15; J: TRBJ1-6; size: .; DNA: TGTGCCACCAGCGGGGGACAGGGTAAGGCGTCACCCCTCCACTTT; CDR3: CATSGGQGKASPLHF
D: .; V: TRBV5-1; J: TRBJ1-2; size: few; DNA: TGCGCCAGCAGCCCCGGGCCGGGGGAAGGTGGCTACACCTTC; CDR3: CASSPGPGEGGYTF
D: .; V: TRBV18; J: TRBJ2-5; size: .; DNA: TGTGCCAGCTCACCAGGTCATCCCTCCCAAGAGACCCAGTACTTC; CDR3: CASSPGHPSQETQYF
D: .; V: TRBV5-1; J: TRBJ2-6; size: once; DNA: TGCGCCAGCCCCGACTACCTCCCACCGATATCTGGGGCCAACGTCCTGACTTTC; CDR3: CASPDYLPPISGANVLTF
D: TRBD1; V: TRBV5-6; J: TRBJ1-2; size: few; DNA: TGTGCCAGCAGCCACGACAGGGGGCAGGTGGATGGCTACACCTTC; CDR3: CASSHDRGQVDGYTF
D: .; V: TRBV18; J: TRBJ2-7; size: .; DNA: TGTGCCAGCTCACCGAAGCCGGGGCAGGGGAACAACGAGCAGTACTTC; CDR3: CASSPKPGQGNNEQYF
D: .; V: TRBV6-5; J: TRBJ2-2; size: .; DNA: TGTGCCAGCAGTTACCGCTCCGGGGTACATAACACCGGGGAGCTGTTTTTT; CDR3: CASSYRSGVHNTGELFF
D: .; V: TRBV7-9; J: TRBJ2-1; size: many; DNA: TGTGCCAGCCGGGAGTTAGCGGTTAATGAGCAGTTCTTC; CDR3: CASRELAVNEQFF
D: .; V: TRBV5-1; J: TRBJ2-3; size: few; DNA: TGCGCCAGCAGACCGGACTCTGGCACAGATACGCAGTATTTT; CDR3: CASRPDSGTDTQYF
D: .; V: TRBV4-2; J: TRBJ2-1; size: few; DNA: TGTGCCAGCAGCCAAGAGGGGAGCGATGAGCAGTTCTTC; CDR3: CASSQEGSDEQFF